This T cell receptor (beta chain) was sequenced in a study of T-cell reconstitution after alpha-beta-depleted transplantation in children. This clonotype was picked up a small number of times. The antigen remains undetermined. This CDR3 is built from 15 residues. Per the germline V gene, CDR1 is MNHNS and CDR2 is SASEGT. V gave up 7 bases and J gave up 7 bases; unmatched junction bases: 8. Preparation of the TCRbeta library involved a method that used unique molecular identifiers. MiXCR was run by TCRdb on the PCR reads, yielding one entry per CDR3 protein. The data show about 980,000 distinct CDR3 sequences, around 30% seen once. Findings of the study overall: At one year after transplant, newly produced T cells mostly accounted for T-cell counts and diversity.

The TCR comes from a boy in the first two years of life who had a stem cell transplant for SCID, so the T cells may come from the graft donor. This chain links TRBV6-1 with TRBJ2-1; 12 positions match TRBD2. Sample: PBMCs, mostly from graft donor cells, taken 360 days after TCRalphabeta/CD19-depleted stem cell transplant. The CDR3 DNA reads as TGTGCCAGCACCCCTAGCGGGGGGGCGAGGAATGAGCAGTTCTTC. Residues: CASTPSGGARNEQFF.